The present TCR beta chain was sequenced within a study of T cells after yellow fever vaccination. The germline V gene has CDR1 SGHNT and CDR2 YYREEE (reference sequence). J was trimmed by 4 bases and V by 4 bases; bases with no gene match: 7. The CDR3 runs to 14 residues. Universal primer sites and UMIs were introduced during 5'RACE template-switching synthesis of TCR cDNA. One entry per CDR3 protein, called by TCRdb with MiXCR from the 5' RACE reads. The top ten hold less than 25% of the sample, which has some 350,000 distinct CDR3 sequences, 3% to 4.5% seen once. This clonotype was seen a handful of times.

The chain is built from TRBV5-4 and TRBJ1-2; 7 bases fit TRBD1. Sample: PBMCs, taken 5 days after the yellow fever booster vaccination. The clonotype originates from a man aged 18-30 years who received the YFV17D yellow fever vaccine. CDR3 amino acids: CASSEGAAGYGYTF. The CDR3 DNA reads as TGTGCCAGCAGCGAGGGGGCGGCGGGCTATGGCTACACCTTC.